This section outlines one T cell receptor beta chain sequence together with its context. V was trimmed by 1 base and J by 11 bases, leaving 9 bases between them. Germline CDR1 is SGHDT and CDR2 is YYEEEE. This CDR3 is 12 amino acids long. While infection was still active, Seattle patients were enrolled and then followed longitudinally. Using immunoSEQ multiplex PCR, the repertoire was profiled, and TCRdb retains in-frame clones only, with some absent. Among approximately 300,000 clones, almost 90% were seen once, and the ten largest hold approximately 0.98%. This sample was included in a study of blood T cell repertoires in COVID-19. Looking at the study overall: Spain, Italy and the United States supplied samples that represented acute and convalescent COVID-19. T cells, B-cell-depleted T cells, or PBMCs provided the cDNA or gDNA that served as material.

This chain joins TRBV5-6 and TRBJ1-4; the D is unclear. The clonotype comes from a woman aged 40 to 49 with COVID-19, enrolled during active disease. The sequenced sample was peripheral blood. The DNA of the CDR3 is TGTGCCAGCAGCTTGAACTCCTACAAACTGTTTTTT. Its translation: CASSLNSYKLFF.